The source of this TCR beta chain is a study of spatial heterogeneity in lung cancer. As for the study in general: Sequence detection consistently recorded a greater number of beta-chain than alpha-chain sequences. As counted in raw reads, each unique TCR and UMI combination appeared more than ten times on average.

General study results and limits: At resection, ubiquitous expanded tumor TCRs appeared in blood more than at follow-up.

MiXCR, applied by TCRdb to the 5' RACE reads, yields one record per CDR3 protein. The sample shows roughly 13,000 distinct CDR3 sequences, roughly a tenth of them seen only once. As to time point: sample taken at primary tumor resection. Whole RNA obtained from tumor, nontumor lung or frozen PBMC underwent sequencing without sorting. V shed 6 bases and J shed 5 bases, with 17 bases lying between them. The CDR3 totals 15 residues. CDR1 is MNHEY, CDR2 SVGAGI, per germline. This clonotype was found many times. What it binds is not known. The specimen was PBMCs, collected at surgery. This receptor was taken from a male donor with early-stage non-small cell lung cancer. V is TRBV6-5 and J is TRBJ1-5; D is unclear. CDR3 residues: CASSSTTGVDQPQHF. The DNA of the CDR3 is TGTGCCAGCAGCTCGACTACCGGAGTAGATCAGCCCCAGCATTTT.